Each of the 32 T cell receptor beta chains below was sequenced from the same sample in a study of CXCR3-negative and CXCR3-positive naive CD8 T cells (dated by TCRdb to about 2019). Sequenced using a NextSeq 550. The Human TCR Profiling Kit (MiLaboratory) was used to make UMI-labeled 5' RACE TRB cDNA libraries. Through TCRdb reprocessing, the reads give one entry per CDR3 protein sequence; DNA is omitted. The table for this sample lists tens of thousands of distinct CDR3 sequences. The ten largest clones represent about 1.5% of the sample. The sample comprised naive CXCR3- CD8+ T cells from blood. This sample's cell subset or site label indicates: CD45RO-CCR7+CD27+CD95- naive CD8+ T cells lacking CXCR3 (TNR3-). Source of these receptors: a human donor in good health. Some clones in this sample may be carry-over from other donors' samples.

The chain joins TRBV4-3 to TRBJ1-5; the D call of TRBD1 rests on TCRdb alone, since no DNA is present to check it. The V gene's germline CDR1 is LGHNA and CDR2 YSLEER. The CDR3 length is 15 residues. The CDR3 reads CASSHGTGSNQPQHF.

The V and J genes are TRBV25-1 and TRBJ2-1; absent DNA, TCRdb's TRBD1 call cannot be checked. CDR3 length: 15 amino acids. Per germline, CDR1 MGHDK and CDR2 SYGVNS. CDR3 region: CASSEQWGVGDEQFF.

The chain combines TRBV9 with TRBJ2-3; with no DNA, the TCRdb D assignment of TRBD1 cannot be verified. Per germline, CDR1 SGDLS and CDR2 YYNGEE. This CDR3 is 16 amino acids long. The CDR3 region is CASSVEGGWSSDTQYF.

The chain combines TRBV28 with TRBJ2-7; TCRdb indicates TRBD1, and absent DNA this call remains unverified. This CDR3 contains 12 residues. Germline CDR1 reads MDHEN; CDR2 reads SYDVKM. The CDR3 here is CASSLIRGEQYF. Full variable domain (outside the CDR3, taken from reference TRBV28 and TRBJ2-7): DVKVTQSSRYLVKRTGEKVFLECVQDMDHENMFWYRQDPGLGLRLIYFSYDVKMKEKGDIPEGYSVSREKKERFSLILESASTNQTSMYLCASSLIRGEQYFGPGTRLTVT.

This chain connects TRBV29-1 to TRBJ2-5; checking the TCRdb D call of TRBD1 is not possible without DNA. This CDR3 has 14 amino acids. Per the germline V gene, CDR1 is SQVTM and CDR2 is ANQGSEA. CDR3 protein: CSGRQGSSGETQYF.

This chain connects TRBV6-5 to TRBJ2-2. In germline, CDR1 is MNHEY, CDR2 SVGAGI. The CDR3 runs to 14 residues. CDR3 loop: CASSYSENTGELFF.

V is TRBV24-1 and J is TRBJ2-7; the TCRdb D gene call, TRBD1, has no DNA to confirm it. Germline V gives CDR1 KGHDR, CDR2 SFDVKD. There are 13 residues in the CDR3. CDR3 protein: CATSDLRQGEQYF.

CDR3 amino acids: CASRTVGGLNGGELFF. The V and J genes are TRBV5-6 and TRBJ2-2; with no DNA, the TCRdb D assignment of TRBD1 cannot be verified. Germline assignment: CDR1 SGHDT and CDR2 YYEEEE. The CDR3 consists of 16 residues.

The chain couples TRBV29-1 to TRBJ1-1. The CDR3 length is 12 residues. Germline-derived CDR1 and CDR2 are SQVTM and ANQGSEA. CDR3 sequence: CSVERENTEAFF. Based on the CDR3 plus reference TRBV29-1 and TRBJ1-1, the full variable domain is SAVISQKPSRDICQRGTSLTIQCQVDSQVTMMFWYRQQPGQSLTLIATANQGSEATYESGFVIDKFPISRPNLTFSTLTVSNMSPEDSSIYLCSVERENTEAFFGQGTRLTVV.

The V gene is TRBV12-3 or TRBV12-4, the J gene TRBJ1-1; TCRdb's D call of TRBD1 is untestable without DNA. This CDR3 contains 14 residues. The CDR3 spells CASSRDTGNTEAFF.

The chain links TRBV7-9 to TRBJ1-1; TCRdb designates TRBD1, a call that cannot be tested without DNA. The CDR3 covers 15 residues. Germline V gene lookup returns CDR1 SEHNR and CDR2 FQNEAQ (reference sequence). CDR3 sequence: CATERNRRLNTEAFF.

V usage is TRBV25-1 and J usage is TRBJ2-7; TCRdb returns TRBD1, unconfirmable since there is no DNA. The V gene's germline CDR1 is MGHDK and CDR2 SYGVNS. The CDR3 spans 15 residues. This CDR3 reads CASSEFETGGWEQYF.

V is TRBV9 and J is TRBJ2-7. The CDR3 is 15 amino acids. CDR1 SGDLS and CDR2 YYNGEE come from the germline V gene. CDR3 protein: CASSPTAKSSYEQYF.

The CDR3 sequence: CATSTQTGTGALYYGYTF. J is TRBJ1-2 and V is TRBV15; TCRdb indicates TRBD1, and absent DNA this call remains unverified. The CDR3 consists of 18 residues. Germline values: CDR1 LNHNV, CDR2 YYDKDF (reference sequence).

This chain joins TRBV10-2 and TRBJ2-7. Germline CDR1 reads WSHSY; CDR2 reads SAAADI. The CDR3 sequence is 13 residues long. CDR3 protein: CASSDRTKDEQYF.

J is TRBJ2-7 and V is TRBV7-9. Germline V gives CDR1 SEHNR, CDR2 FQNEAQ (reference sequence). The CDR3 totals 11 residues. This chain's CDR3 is CASREGYEQYF.

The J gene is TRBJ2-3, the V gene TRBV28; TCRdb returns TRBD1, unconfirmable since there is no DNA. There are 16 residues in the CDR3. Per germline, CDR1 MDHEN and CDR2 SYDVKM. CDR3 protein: CASTLYRDSSTDTQYF.

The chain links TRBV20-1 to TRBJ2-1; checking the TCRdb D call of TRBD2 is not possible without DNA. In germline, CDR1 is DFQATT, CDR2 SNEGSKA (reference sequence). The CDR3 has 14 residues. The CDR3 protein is CSARMGLAYDEQFF.

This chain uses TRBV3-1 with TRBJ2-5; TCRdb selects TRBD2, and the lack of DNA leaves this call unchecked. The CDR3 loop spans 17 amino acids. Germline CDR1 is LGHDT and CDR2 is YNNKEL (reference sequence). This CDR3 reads CASSPTSGGTYQETQYF.

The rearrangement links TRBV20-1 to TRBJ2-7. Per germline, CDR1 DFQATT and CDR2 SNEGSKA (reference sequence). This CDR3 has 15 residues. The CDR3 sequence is CSARDSAGVYVEQYF.

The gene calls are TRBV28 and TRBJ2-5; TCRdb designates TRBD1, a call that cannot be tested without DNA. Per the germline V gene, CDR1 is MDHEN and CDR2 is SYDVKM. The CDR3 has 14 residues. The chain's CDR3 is CASTLEDRGETQYF.

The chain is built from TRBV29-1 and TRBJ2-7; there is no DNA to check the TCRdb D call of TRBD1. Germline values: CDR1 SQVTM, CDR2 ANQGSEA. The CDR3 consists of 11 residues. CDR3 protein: CSVESGNEQYF.

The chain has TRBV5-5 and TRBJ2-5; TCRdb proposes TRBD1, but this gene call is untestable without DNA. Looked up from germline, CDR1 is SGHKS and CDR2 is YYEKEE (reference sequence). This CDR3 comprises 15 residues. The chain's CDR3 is CASSSGDSRQETQYF.

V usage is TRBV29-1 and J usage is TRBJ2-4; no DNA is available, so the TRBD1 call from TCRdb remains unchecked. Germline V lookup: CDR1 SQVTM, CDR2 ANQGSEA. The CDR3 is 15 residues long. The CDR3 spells CSVEGFRGAKNIQYF.

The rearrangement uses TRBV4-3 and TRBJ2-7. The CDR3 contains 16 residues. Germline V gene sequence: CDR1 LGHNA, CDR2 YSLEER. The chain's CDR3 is CASSQGWVQRDYEQYF.

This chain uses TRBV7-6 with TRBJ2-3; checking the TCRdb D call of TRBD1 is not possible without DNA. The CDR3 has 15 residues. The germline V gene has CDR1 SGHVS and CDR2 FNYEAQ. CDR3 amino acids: CASSLIQGAGDTQYF.

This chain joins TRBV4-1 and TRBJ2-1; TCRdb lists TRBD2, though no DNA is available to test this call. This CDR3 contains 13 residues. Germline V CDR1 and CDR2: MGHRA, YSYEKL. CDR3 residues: CASSQAGADEQFF.

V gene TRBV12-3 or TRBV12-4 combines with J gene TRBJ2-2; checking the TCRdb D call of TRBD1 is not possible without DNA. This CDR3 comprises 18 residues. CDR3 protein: CASSLSSRTNPNTGELFF.

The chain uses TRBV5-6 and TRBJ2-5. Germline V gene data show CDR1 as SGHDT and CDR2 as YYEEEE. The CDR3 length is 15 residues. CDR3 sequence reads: CASSDLSFDRETQYF.

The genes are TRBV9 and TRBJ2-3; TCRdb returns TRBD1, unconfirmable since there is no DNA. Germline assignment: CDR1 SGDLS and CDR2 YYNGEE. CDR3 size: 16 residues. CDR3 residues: CASSVEGPGPTDTQYF.

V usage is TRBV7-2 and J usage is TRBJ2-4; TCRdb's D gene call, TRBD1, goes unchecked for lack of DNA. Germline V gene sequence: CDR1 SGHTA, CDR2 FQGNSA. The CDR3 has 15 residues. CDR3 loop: CASSLEALGKNIQYF.

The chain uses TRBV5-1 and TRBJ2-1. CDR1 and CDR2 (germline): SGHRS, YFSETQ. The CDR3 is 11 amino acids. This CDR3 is CASSFGNEQFF. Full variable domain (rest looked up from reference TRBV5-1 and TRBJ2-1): KAGVTQTPRYLIKTRGQQVTLSCSPISGHRSVSWYQQTPGQGLQFLFEYFSETQRNKGNFPGRFSGRQFSNSRSEMNVSTLELGDSALYLCASSFGNEQFFGPGTRLTVL.